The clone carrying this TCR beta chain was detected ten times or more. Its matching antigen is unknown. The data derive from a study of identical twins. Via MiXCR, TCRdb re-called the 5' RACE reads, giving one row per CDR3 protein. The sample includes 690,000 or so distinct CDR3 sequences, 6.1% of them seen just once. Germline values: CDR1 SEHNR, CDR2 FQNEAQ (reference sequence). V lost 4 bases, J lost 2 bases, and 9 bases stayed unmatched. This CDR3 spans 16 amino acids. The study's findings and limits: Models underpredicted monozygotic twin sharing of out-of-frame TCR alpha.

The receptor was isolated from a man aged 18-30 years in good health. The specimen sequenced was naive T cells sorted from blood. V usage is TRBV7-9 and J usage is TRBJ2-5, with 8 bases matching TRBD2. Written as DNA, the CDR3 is TGTGCCAGCAGCTCTTCACTAGCGGCATGGCAAGAGACCCAGTACTTC. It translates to CASSSSLAAWQETQYF.